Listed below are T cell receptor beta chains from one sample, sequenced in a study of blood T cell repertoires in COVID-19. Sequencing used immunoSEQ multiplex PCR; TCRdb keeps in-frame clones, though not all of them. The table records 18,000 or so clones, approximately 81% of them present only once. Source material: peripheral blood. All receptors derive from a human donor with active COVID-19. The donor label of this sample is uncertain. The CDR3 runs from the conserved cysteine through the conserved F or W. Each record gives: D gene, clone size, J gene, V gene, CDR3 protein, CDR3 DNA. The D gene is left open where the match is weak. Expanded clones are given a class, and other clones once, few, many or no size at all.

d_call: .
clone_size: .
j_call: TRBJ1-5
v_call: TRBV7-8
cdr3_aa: CASSFRGNQPQHF
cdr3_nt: TGTGCCAGCAGCTTCCGGGGCAATCAGCCCCAGCATTTT

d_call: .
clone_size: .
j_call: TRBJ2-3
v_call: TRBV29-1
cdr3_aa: CSVESGMGTDTQYF
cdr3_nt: TGCAGCGTTGAATCAGGGATGGGTACAGATACGCAGTATTTT

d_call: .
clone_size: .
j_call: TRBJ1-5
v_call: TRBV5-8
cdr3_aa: CASSLLKGQRLPQHF
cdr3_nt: TGTGCCAGCAGCTTGTTGAAGGGACAACGTTTACCCCAGCATTTT

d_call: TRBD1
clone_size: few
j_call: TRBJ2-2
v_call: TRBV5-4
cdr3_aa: CASSRQGADTGELFF
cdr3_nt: TGTGCCAGCAGCCGACAGGGGGCTGACACCGGGGAGCTGTTTTTT

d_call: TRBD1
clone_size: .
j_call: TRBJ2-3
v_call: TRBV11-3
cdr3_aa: CASAWDRSNTQYF
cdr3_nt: TGTGCCAGCGCTTGGGACAGGAGCAATACGCAGTATTTT

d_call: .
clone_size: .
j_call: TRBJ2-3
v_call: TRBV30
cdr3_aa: CAWRQGQRDTQYF
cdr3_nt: TGTGCCTGGAGGCAAGGACAGAGAGATACGCAGTATTTT

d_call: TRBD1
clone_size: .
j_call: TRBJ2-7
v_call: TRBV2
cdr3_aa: CASSEAGQGFEQYF
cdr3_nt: TGTGCCAGCAGTGAGGCCGGACAGGGGTTCGAGCAGTACTTC

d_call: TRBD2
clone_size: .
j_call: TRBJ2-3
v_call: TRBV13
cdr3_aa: CASSLSDPGLRFGTDTQYF
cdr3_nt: TGTGCCAGCAGCTTATCCGACCCGGGACTAAGGTTCGGCACAGATACGCAGTATTTT

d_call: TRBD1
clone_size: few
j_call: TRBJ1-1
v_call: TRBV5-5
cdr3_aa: CASSFQGAVNTEAFF
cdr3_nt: TGTGCCAGCAGCTTCCAGGGGGCCGTGAACACTGAAGCTTTCTTT

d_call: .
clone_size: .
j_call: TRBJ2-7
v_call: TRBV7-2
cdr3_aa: CASSLSKQEQYF
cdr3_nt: TGTGCCAGCAGCTTATCAAAGCAAGAGCAGTACTTC

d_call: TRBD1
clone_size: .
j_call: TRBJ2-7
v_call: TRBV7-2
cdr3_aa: CASSDRRQGRYEQYF
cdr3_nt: TGTGCCAGCAGCGATAGGCGACAGGGTCGCTACGAGCAGTACTTC

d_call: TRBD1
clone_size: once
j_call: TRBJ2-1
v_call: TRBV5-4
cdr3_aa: CASSLGQGEYNEQFF
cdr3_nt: TGTGCCAGCAGCTTGGGTCAGGGGGAATATAATGAGCAGTTCTTC

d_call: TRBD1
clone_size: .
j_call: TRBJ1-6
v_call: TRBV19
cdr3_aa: CASSIPGTANSPLHF
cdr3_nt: TGTGCCAGTAGTATACCCGGGACAGCTAATTCACCCCTCCACTTT

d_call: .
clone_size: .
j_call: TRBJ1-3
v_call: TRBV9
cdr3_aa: CASSPQVPSGNTIYF
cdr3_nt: TGTGCCAGCAGCCCCCAGGTCCCCTCTGGAAACACCATATATTTT

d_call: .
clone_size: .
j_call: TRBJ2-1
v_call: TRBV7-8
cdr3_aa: CASSFSSPSYNEQFF
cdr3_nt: TGTGCCAGCAGCTTTAGCTCCCCCTCCTACAATGAGCAGTTCTTC

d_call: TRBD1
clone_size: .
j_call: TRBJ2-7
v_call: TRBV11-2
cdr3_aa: CASSSRTGGNEQYF
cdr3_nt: TGTGCCAGCAGCTCGCGGACAGGGGGCAACGAGCAGTACTTC

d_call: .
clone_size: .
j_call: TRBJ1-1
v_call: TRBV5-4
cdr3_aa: CASSPTGGGAFMNTEAFF
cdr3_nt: TGTGCCAGCAGCCCGACGGGGGGAGGGGCGTTCATGAACACTGAAGCTTTCTTT

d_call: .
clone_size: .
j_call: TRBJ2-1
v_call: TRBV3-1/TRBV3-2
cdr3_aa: CATLGLGNEQFF
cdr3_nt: TGTGCCACTCTGGGACTGGGCAATGAGCAGTTCTTC

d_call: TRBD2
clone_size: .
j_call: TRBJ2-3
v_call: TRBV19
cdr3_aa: CASSMTVSLAGDRDTQYF
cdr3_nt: TGTGCCAGTAGTATGACGGTGTCACTAGCGGGAGATAGGGATACGCAGTATTTT

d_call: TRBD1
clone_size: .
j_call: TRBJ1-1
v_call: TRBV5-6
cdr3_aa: CASSPGTVSEAFF
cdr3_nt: TGTGCCAGCAGCCCCGGGACAGTGTCTGAAGCTTTCTTT

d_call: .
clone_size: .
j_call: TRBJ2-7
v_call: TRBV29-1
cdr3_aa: CSVVDITYEQYF
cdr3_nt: TGCAGCGTTGTCGACATAACCTACGAGCAGTACTTC

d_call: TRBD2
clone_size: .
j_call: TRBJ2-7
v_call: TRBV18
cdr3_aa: CASSPETGGYEQYF
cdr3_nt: TGTGCCAGCTCACCAGAGACGGGGGGCTACGAGCAGTACTTC

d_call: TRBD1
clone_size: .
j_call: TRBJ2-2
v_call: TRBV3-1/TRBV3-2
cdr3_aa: CASSQDQGAGELFF
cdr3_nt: TGTGCCAGCAGCCAAGACCAGGGGGCCGGGGAGCTGTTTTTT